This T cell receptor (beta chain) was observed in a study of T cell responses to AZD1222 COVID-19 vaccine (dated by TCRdb to the early 2020s). Describing the broader study: AZD1222 recipients whose second dose came at about 4 weeks and those whose second dose came at about 12 weeks were combined into one group, since spike-specific TCR depth and breadth did not differ between the two schedules. A total of around 240 trial participants underwent TCR sequencing, of whom approximately 210 received two doses of AZD1222 and roughly 25 received two doses of the MenACWY control vaccine. Trial participants were enrolled by age into 18-55, 56-69 and 70-plus year subgroups, with around 140, 26 and 57 TCR-sequenced participants respectively. The investigation overall reported the following: After two AZD1222 doses, both the breadth and the depth of spike-specific TCRs were significantly higher than at day 0 and than in MenACWY recipients. The vaccine-associated CD4 TCRs covered the entire spike protein, and the dominant responses fell in regions 160-218 and 743-854. The 56-69-year group was small, and its depth increase did not reach significance, likely because of low power. Conclusions about previously exposed vaccinees were limited because only a handful of AZD1222 recipients were SARS-CoV-2 seropositive at baseline. Because no day 14 peak-response samples were available, the repertoires could be characterized only after the peak T cell response. Most participants were white British and females outnumbered males, and the authors suggested that clonal diversity may have been underestimated. Nearly half of unique spike-specific TCRs reportedly recognized epitopes outside regions mutated in the B.1.351 and B.1.1.7 variants.

The sample's time point label, in plain terms: baseline before first vaccination. Vaccinee samples came from UK trials COV001 and COV002, including a single-blind randomized controlled phase 2/3 trial of AZD1222 (ChAdOx1 nCoV-19) in healthy adults. For TCRbeta chain sequencing, PBMC samples were collected from trial participants at day 0 and at day 28 after the second dose. The CDR1 and CDR2 encoded by the germline V gene (reference sequence) are MNHEY and SMNVEV. Taken from cysteine to phenylalanine, the CDR3 has 18 residues. The DNA shown is the 54-base CDR3, in frame from base 1. Trimming removed 5 bases from V and 2 bases from J; the gene matches leave 8 bases unexplained. The CDR3 regions of human TCRbeta chains were analyzed by immunosequencing. In the original analysis: TCRs in the repertoires were compared against a reference library of SARS-CoV-2-specific TCRs that had been generated with the MIRA antigen-specificity platform. Breadth was defined as the fraction of unique TCRs that were SARS-CoV-2-associated. Depth was defined as the fraction of total T cells that were SARS-CoV-2-associated. Using the MIRA data, every spike-specific TCR was mapped to the spike region that the TCR reacted to and assigned to either a CD4 or a CD8 class. Log10-transformed breadth and depth values were compared by one-way ANOVA with Sidak's multiple comparisons tests. TCRdb limited this immuneACCESS table to in-frame rearrangements with V and J called. A share of clones is missing; checked studies link under half to unresolved V genes, and the rest is unexplained. D and trimming come from the DNA, and the V and J calls and clone size come from that table. For this sample there are fewer than 120,000 clones; 88% appear just once. The top ten clonotypes cover roughly 1.5% of the sample.

Details on this clone: Its binding antigen is unknown. No quality values exist for individual bases; no much larger clone is one base distant.

This clonotype was sampled from an adult in good health. The rearrangement joined TRBV27 to TRBJ2-2, with TRBD2 matching 13 junction bases. Material: peripheral blood, obtained on day 0 of AZD1222 vaccination. The CDR3 sequence is CASSLRTSGSGNTGELFF. The base sequence is TGTGCCAGCAGTCTCCGGACTAGCGGGAGTGGTAACACCGGGGAGCTGTTTTTT.